This T cell receptor beta chain derives from a study of blood T cell repertoires in COVID-19. Study summary: Some COVID-19 samples were acute and others convalescent; all came from the United States, Italy and Spain. The cDNA or gDNA used as material had been derived from T cells, B-cell-depleted T cells, or PBMCs.

The CDR3 runs 16 residues. Germline CDR1 is KGHDR and CDR2 is SFDVKD. Unmatched junction bases numbered 7, after V lost 4 bases and J lost 0 bases. This clone showed up just once. Sequencing used immunoSEQ multiplex PCR; TCRdb keeps in-frame clones, though not all of them. The sample has over 150,000 clones, around 85% seen once; the top ten hold 6.5% to 7.5%. Sequenced sample: peripheral blood. The chain joins TRBV24-1 to TRBJ1-2; 7 bases line up with TRBD1. The clonotype originates from a man older than 75 with COVID-19, enrolled during active disease. The CDR3: CATSDRRQGTNYGYTF. The CDR3 DNA is TGTGCCACCAGTGACCGGAGACAGGGTACTAACTATGGCTACACCTTC.